These 7 T cell receptor beta chains came from one sample sequenced in a study of cytomegalovirus exposure and HLA in healthy donors. Vbeta (60) and Jbeta (13) primers were used in the PCR. Here immunoSEQ multiplex PCR was the method, and the copy in TCRdb shows in-frame clones only, minus some. Of over 100,000 clones in the sample, approximately 79% were seen once. What was sequenced was PBMCs. These receptors all stem from a man in his 60s in good health and CMV-seropositive.

J is TRBJ2-5 and V is TRBV19, with a tentative D call TRBD1 (6 bases). This CDR3 contains 15 residues. Looked up from germline, CDR1 is LNHDA and CDR2 is SQIVND (reference sequence). V lost 8 bases, J lost 1 base, and 17 bases lay in between. CDR3 amino acids: CASQVREGGQETQYF. The DNA of the CDR3 is TGTGCCAGTCAAGTAAGGGAAGGGGGCCAAGAGACCCAGTACTTC.

The chain recombines TRBV30 with TRBJ2-1; 7 nucleotides align to TRBD2. Germline V gene sequence: CDR1 GTSNPN, CDR2 SVGIG (reference sequence). Unmatched junction bases numbered 8, after V lost 3 bases and J lost 3 bases. There are 15 residues in the CDR3. CDR3 amino acids: CAWRKGGGYYNEQFF. The DNA for the CDR3 is TGTGCCTGGAGGAAGGGCGGGGGTTACTACAATGAGCAGTTCTTC.

V usage is TRBV6-5 and J usage is TRBJ2-7, with D possibly TRBD2 on 5 matching bases. V gave up 5 bases and J gave up 3 bases, with 17 bases separating them. The CDR3 runs 15 residues. Germline V gene lookup returns CDR1 MNHEY and CDR2 SVGAGI. Here the CDR3 DNA reads TGTGCCAGCAGTCTTACGACGGGATTCAACTACGAGCAGTACTTC. Protein: CASSLTTGFNYEQYF.

The chain couples TRBV21-1 to TRBJ1-5. TRBV21-1 is noted as a pseudogene. The CDR3 has 19 residues. The CDR3 DNA sequence: TGTGCCAGCAGCAAAGAAGGGAGGGACGGAGATTATAGCAATCAGCCCCAGCATTTT. Amino acids: CASSKEGRDGDYSNQPQHF.

This clone was counted between two and nine times. The V and J genes are TRBV30 and TRBJ2-3; a possible D gene is TRBD2 (6 bases). CDR1 is GTSNPN, CDR2 SVGIG, per germline (reference sequence). V gave up 8 bases and J gave up 2 bases, with 17 bases separating them. This CDR3 is 14 amino acids long. CDR3 sequence (DNA): TGTGCCGGGGCGGGGACCGCTCTCACAGATACGCAGTATTTT. This encodes CAGAGTALTDTQYF.

The V gene is TRBV7-9, the J gene TRBJ2-1; D is perhaps TRBD1 (6 bases). Germline V gene sequence: CDR1 SEHNR, CDR2 FQNEAQ (reference sequence). Deletions cut 1 base from V and 8 bases from J, with 12 bases between. The CDR3 is 14 residues long. CDR3 coding DNA: TGTGCCAGCAGCTTAGTGGCAGGGGAAGATGAGCAGTTCTTC. Its translation: CASSLVAGEDEQFF. Drawing the rest from reference TRBV7-9 and TRBJ2-1, the complete variable domain is DTGVSQNPRHKITKRGQNVTFRCDPISEHNRLYWYRQTLGQGPEFLTYFQNEAQLEKSRLLSDRFSAERPKGSFSTLEIQRTEQGDSAMYLCASSLVAGEDEQFFGPGTRLTVL.

The gene calls are TRBV6-1 and TRBJ2-7, with a tentative D call TRBD2 (5 bases). Deletions cut 6 bases from V and 1 base from J, with 16 bases between. The CDR3 spans 15 residues. Germline CDR1 MNHNS, CDR2 SASEGT. The CDR3 DNA sequence: TGTGCCAGCAGGTGGCCGGGAATGGGATCCTACGAGCAGTACTTC. Translation: CASRWPGMGSYEQYF.